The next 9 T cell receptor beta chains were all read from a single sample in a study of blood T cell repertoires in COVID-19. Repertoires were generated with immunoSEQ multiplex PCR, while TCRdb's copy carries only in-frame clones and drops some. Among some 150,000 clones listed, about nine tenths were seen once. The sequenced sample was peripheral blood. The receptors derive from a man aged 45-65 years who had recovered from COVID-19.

The CDR3 here is CASSLALAGGREQYF. The CDR3 nucleotides read TGTGCCAGCAGCTTAGCCCTAGCGGGGGGGCGCGAGCAGTACTTC. The V call is TRBV7-2, the J call TRBJ2-7, with 12 bases identical to TRBD2. V shed 0 bases, J shed 6 bases, and the junction held 3 bases outside the gene matches. The germline V gene encodes CDR1 SGHTA and CDR2 FQGNSA. The CDR3 is made up of 15 amino acids.

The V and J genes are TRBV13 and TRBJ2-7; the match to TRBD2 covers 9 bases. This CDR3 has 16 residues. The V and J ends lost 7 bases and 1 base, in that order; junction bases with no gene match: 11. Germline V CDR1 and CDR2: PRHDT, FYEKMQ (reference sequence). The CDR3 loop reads CASKGRGGPMSYEQYF. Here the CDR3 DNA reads TGTGCCAGCAAGGGGCGGGGGGGCCCCATGTCCTACGAGCAGTACTTC.

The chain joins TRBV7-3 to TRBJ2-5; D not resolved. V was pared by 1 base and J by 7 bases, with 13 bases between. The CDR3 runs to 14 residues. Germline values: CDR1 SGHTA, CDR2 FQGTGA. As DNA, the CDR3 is TGTGCCAGCAGCTTAAGCCCCGCCTCGGGGACCCAGTACTTC. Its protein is CASSLSPASGTQYF.

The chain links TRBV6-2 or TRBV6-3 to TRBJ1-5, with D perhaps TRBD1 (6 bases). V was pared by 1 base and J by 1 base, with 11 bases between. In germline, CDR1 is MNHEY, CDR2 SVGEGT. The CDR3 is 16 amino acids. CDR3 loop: CASSYLQGMSNQPQHF. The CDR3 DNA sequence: TGTGCCAGCAGTTACTTGCAGGGGATGAGCAATCAGCCCCAGCATTTT.

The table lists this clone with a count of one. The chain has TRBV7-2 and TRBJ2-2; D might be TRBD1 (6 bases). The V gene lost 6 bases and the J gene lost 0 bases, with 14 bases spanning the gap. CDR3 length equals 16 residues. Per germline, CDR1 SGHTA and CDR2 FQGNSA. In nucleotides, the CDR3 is TGTGCCAGCAGTCCTCAGGGGCGAACGAACACCGGGGAGCTGTTTTTT. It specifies CASSPQGRTNTGELFF.

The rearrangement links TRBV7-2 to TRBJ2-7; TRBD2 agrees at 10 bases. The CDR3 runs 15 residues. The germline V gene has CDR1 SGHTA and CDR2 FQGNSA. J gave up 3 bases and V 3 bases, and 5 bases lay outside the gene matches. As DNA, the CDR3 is TGTGCCAGCAGCTTGGCGACTAGCGGGTTCTACGAGCAGTACTTC. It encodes CASSLATSGFYEQYF.

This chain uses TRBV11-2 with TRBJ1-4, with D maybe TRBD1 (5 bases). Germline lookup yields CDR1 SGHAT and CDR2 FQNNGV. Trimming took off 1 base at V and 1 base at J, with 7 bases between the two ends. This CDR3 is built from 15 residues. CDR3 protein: CASSLGTLTNEKLFF. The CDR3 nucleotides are TGTGCCAGCAGCTTAGGGACATTAACTAATGAAAAACTGTTTTTT.

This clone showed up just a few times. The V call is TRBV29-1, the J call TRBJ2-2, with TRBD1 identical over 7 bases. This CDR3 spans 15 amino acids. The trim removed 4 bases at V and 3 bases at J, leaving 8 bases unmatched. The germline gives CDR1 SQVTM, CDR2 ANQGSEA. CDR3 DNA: TGCAGCGTTGCGACCGGGACAGATCACACCGGGGAGCTGTTTTTT. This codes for CSVATGTDHTGELFF.

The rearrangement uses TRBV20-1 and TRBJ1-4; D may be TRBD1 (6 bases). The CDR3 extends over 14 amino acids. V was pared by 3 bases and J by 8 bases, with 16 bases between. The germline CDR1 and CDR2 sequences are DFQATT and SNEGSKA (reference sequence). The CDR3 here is CSASFGGADEKLFF. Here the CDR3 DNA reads TGCAGTGCTAGTTTTGGGGGCGCGGACGAAAAACTGTTTTTT.